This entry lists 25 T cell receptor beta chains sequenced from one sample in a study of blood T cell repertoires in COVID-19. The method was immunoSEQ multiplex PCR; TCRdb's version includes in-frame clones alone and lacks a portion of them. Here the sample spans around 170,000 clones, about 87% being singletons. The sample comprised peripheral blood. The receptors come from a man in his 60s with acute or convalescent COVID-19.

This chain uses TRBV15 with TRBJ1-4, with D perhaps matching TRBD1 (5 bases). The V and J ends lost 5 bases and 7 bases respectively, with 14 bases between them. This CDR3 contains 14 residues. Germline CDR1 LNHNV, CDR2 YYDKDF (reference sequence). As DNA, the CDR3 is TGTGCCACCAGCCCTCTCGACAGAGGTGAAAAACTGTTTTTT. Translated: CATSPLDRGEKLFF.

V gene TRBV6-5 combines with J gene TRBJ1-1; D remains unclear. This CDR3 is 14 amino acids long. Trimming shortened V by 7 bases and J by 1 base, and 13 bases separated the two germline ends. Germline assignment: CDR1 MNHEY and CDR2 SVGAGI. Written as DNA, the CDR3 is TGTGCCAGCATTTGGGCAGGAACGAACACTGAAGCTTTCTTT. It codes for CASIWAGTNTEAFF.

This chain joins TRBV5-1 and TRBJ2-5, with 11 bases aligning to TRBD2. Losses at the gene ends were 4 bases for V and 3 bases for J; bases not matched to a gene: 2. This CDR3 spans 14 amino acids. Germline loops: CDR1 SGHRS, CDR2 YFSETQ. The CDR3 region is CASSTTSGEETQYF. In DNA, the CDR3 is TGCGCCAGCAGCACGACTAGCGGGGAAGAGACCCAGTACTTC.

DNA of the CDR3: TGTGCCAGCAGCTTAATGGGAGCAGGCTATAATTCACCCCTCCACTTT. As protein: CASSLMGAGYNSPLHF. The chain carries TRBV7-2 and TRBJ1-6; D is unclear. Per germline, CDR1 SGHTA and CDR2 FQGNSA. V was clipped by 2 bases and J by 3 bases, with 11 bases between them. The CDR3 is 16 residues long.

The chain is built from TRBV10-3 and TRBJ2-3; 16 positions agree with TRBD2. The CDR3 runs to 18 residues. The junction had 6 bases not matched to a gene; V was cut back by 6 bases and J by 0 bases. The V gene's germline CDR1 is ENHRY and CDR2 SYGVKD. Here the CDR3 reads CAIRGTSGRDASTDTQYF. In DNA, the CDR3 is TGTGCCATCAGAGGGACTAGCGGGAGGGACGCTAGCACAGATACGCAGTATTTT.

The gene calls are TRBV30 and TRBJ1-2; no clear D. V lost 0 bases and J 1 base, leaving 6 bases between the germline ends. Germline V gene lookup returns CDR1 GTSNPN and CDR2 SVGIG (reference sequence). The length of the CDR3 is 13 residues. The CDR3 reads CAWSVQVNYGYTF. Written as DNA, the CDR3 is TGTGCCTGGAGTGTGCAGGTTAACTATGGCTACACCTTC.

Written as DNA, the CDR3 is TGTGCCAGCAGTTCTTTAGGGGTGGGGAATTCACCCCTCCACTTT. This translates into CASSSLGVGNSPLHF. This sequence joins TRBV6-5 and TRBJ1-6, with D tentatively TRBD1 (5 bases). Between the trimmed V and J ends, which lost 4 bases and 7 bases, there was a span of 14 bases. Germline V gene data show CDR1 as MNHEY and CDR2 as SVGAGI. This CDR3 spans 15 amino acids.

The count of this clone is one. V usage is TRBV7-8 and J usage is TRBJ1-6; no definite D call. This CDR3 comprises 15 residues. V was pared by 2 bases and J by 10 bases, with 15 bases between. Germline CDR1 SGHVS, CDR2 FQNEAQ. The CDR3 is CASSLPGRENSPLHF. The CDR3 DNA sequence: TGTGCCAGCAGCTTACCCGGGAGGGAAAACTCACCCCTCCACTTT.

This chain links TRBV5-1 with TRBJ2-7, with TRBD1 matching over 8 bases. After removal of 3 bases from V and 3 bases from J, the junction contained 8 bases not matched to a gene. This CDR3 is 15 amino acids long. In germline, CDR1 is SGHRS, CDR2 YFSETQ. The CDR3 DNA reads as TGCGCCAGCAGCTGGGGGACAGGTGGGGGCTACGAGCAGTACTTC. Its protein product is CASSWGTGGGYEQYF.

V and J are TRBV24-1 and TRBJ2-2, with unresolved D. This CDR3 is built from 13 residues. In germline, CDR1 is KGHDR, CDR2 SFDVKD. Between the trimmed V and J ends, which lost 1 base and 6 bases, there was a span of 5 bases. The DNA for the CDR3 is TGTGCCACCAGTGATTTTGGGCCCGGGGAGCTGTTTTTT. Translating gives CATSDFGPGELFF.

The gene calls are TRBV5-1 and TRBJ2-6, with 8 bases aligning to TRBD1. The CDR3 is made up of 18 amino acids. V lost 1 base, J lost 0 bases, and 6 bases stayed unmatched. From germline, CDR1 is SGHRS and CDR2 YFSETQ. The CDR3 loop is CASSLQTGESSGANVLTF. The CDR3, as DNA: TGCGCCAGCAGCTTGCAGACAGGGGAAAGCTCTGGGGCCAACGTCCTGACTTTC.

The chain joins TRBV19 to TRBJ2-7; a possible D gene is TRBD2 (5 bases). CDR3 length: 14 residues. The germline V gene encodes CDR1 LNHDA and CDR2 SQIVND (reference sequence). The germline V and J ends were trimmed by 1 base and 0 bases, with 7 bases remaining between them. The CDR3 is CASSIVRGSYEQYF. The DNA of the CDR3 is TGTGCCAGTAGTATAGTTCGGGGCTCCTACGAGCAGTACTTC.

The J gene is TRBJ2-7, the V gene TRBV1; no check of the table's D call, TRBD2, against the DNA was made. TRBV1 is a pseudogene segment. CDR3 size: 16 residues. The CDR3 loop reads CTSSQVTSGGHYEQYV. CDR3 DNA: TGCACCAGCAGCCAAGTTACTAGCGGGGGCCACTACGAGCAGTACGTC.

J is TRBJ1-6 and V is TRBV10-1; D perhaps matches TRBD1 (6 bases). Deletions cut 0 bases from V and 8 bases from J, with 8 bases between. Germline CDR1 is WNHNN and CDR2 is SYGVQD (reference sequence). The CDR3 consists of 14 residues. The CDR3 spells CASSESRGYSPLHF. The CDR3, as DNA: TGCGCCAGCAGTGAGTCTAGGGGGTATTCACCCCTCCACTTT.

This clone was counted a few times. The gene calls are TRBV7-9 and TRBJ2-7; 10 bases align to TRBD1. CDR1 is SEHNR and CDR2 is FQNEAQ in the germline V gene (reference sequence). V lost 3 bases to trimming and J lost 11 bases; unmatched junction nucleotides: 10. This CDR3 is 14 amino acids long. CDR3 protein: CASSFTGTGDREYV. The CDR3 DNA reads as TGTGCCAGCAGCTTTACCGGGACAGGGGATCGGGAGTACGTC.

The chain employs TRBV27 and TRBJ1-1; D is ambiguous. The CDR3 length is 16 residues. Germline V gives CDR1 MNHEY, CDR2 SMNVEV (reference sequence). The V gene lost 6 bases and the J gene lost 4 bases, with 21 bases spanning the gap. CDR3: CASSSLAGAGSTEAFF. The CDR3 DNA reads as TGTGCCAGCAGCTCCTTGGCGGGAGCGGGTTCCACTGAAGCTTTCTTT.

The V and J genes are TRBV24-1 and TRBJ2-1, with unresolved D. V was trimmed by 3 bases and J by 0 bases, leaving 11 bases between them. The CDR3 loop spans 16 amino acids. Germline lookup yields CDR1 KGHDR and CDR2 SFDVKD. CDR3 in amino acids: CATSDASSTSYNEQFF. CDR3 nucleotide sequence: TGTGCCACCAGTGATGCTTCGAGCACCTCCTACAATGAGCAGTTCTTC.

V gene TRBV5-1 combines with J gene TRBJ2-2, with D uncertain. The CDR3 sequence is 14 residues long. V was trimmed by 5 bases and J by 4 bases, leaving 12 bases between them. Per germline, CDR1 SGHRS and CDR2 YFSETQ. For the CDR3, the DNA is TGCGCCAGCAGATTTGGAGAACGCACCGGGGAGCTGTTTTTT. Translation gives CASRFGERTGELFF.

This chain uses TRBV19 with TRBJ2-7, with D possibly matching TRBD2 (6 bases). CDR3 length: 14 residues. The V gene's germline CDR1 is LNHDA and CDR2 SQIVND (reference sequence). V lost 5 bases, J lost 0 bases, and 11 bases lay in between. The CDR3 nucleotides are TGTGCCAGTAGTCCGTGGACTAACTCCTACGAGCAGTACTTC. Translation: CASSPWTNSYEQYF.

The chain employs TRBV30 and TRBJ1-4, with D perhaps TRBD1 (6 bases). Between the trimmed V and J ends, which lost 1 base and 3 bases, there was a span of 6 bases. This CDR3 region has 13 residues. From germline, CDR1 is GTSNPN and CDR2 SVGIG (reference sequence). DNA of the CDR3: TGTGCCTGGAGTGGGGGGCCTAATGAAAAACTGTTTTTT. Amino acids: CAWSGGPNEKLFF.

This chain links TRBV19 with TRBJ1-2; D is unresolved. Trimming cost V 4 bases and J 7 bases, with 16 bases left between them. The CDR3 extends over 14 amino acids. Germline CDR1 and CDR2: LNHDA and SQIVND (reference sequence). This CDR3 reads CASSTPGEGFGYTF. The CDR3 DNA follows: TGTGCCAGTAGTACCCCCGGGGAGGGATTTGGCTACACCTTC. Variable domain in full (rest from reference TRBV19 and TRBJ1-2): DGGITQSPKYLFRKEGQNVTLSCEQNLNHDAMYWYRQDPGQGLRLIYYSQIVNDFQKGDIAEGYSVSREKKESFPLTVTSAQKNPTAFYLCASSTPGEGFGYTFGSGTRLTVV.

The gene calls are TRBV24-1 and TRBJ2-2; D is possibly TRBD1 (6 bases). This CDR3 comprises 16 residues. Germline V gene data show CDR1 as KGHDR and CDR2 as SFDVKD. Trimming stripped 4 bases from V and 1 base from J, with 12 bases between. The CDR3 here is CATSEADSKNTGELFF. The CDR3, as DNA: TGTGCCACCAGTGAGGCGGACAGTAAGAACACCGGGGAGCTGTTTTTT.

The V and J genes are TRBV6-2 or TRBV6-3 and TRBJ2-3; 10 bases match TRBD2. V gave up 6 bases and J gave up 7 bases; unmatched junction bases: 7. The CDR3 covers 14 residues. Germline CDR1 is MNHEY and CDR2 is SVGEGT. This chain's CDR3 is CASSLGLATNTQYF. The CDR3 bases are TGTGCCAGCAGCCTGGGACTAGCGACCAATACGCAGTATTTT.

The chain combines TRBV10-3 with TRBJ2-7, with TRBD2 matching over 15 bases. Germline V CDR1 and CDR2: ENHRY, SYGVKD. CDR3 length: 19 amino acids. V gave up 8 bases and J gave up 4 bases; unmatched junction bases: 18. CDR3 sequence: CAISSLWTSGRATNYEQYF. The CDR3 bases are TGTGCCATCTCATCCCTTTGGACTAGCGGGAGGGCCACCAATTACGAGCAGTACTTC.

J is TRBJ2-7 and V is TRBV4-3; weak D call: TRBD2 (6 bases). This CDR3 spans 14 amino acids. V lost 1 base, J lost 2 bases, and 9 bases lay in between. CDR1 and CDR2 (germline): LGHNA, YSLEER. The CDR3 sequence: CASSQASGAYEQYF. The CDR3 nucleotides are TGCGCCAGCAGCCAAGCCTCGGGGGCCTACGAGCAGTACTTC.